This T cell receptor (beta chain) was found in a study of OX40 agonist ivuxolimab in advanced cancers. For context, the study as a whole: The costimulatory receptor OX40 (CD134) was targeted by ivuxolimab, a fully human IgG2 agonistic monoclonal antibody. Intravenous ivuxolimab was administered to patients every 2 weeks at six dose levels: 0.01, 0.1, 0.3, 1.5, 3 and 10 mg/kg. Patients were allowed to have had prior anti-PD-1, anti-PD-L1 or anti-CTLA-4 therapy, and around 41% of the dose-escalation patients had previously received checkpoint inhibitors. Among the approximately 54 dose-escalation patients, around 20 had hepatocellular carcinoma, 15 or so melanoma, 9 renal cell carcinoma and 9 head and neck cancer. In the dose-escalation cohort, 75% to 90% of patients were male, and the mean age was 60 years with a range of roughly 23 to 90. The purpose of peripheral TCRbeta sequencing was to test whether ivuxolimab changed TCR sequence diversity and led to clonal T-cell expansion. The monotherapy dose-escalation portion (N of about 50 patients) of the phase I ivuxolimab trial is reported in the paper. Partial responses were achieved by three dose-escalation patients, of whom one had hepatocellular carcinoma and two had cutaneous melanoma.

The germline V gene gives CDR1 as SNHLY and CDR2 as FYNNEI. V sheds 3 bases and J sheds 0 bases, leaving 3 bases between their ends. The CDR3 measures 13 amino acids from cysteine to phenylalanine. The read is trimmed to its CDR3 DNA, 39 bases read in frame from base 1. Broader findings and caveats from the paper: Antigen specificity was not determined for the clonally expanded peripheral T cells. At doses from 0.1 to 3.0 mg/kg, clonal expansion was seen in both CD4+ and CD8+ blood T cells between baseline and week 6. In partial responders in the 0.1-3.0 mg/kg groups, normalized peripheral clonal expansion was found to be among the lowest, especially among CD8+ T cells. Low levels of normalized T-cell clonal expansion were also seen in some patients who did not respond. After ivuxolimab, more expanded clones were found on average in CD8+ T cells than in CD4+ T cells.

The trial excluded patients who had a history of autoimmune disease or who were on systemic immunosuppression. Peripheral blood for TCR sequencing was collected from all dose cohorts at baseline, on cycle 4 day 1, and on cycle 7 day 1. Samples came from an open-label, multicenter, first-in-human phase I dose-escalation trial of ivuxolimab. The trial enrolled adults with locally advanced or metastatic head and neck squamous cell, hepatocellular, melanoma or renal cell carcinoma. CD4+ and CD8+ T cells were sorted separately from peripheral blood before TCR sequencing. For sequencing of the TCRbeta CDR3 region, genomic DNA was extracted from the sorted cells. The immunoSEQ Assay was used for sequencing of TCRbeta CDR3 regions. The immuneACCESS repertoire file appears here via TCRdb, limited to in-frame rearrangements. These files lack a portion of the clones; in checked studies, under half of the deficit traces to unresolved V genes, and the cause of the others is not known. The sample table contains fewer than 65,000 clones; only one count was recorded for just under 90% of them. Clones ranked in the top ten supply under 2.5% of the sample.

With regard to this clone: Its antigen has not been determined. No base quality values were provided; no much bigger clone lies one nucleotide off.

Sequenced here: CD4+ or CD8+ T cells sorted from blood, sampled in a trial of the OX40 agonist ivuxolimab. The sequence links TRBV2 to TRBJ1-5, with no confident D gene call. The origin of this receptor is an adult with an advanced solid tumor such as melanoma, head and neck, liver or kidney cancer. The DNA reads TGTGCCAGCAGTGATATTAGCAATCAGCCCCAGCATTTT. Its protein is CASSDISNQPQHF.